A selection of T cell receptor beta chains follows, all from one sample in a study of blood T cell repertoires in COVID-19. Data came from immunoSEQ multiplex PCR; TCRdb stores just in-frame clones and leaves some out. This sample has 30,000 or so clones, with 65% to 90% found just once. Sequencing was done on a sample of peripheral blood. The source is a man older than 75 with active COVID-19. CDR3s include the opening cysteine and the closing phenylalanine or tryptophan. Fields, in order: D gene, clone size, V gene, J gene, CDR3 DNA, CDR3 protein. A D gene is named only where the DNA matches it firmly. Clone size is stated in some rows and not others, as once, few, many or a class when expanded.

TRBD1	-	TRBV3-1/TRBV3-2	TRBJ2-7	TGTGCCAGCAGCCCTCAACAGGGGGCAGGGGAGCAGTACTTC	CASSPQQGAGEQYF
-	-	TRBV3-1/TRBV3-2	TRBJ2-7	TGTGCCAGCAGCCAAGAAACTGCCTACGAGCAGTACTTC	CASSQETAYEQYF
-	-	TRBV30	TRBJ2-3	TGTGCCTGGAGTGTGAGGTCAGATACGCAGTATTTT	CAWSVRSDTQYF
TRBD2	-	TRBV6-6	TRBJ2-5	TGTGCCAGCAGTTACTTGCTAGCGGGGGAGACCCAGTACTTC	CASSYLLAGETQYF
TRBD2	few	TRBV19	TRBJ2-7	TGTGCCAGTAAGACTAGCGGGGGGTCCCCCTCCTACGAGCAGTACTTC	CASKTSGGSPSYEQYF
TRBD2	-	TRBV6-5	TRBJ2-7	TGTGCCAGCAGTCCTCCTAGCGGGGGAGGTTACGAGCAGTACTTC	CASSPPSGGGYEQYF
TRBD1	-	TRBV10-3	TRBJ1-1	TGTGCCATCAATCCGACAGGGGGGAACACTGAAGCTTTCTTT	CAINPTGGNTEAFF
-	-	TRBV2	TRBJ2-1	TGTGCCAGCAGGGACCAGGCGGGCTCCTACAATGAGCAGTTCTTC	CASRDQAGSYNEQFF
-	once	TRBV6-4	TRBJ1-5	TGTGCCAGCAGTCGAGGACAGCCCAATCAGCCCCAGCATTTT	CASSRGQPNQPQHF
TRBD1	-	TRBV5-6	TRBJ1-6	TGTGCCAGCTTAACCGGGACAGGGAGCTCACCCCTCCACTTT	CASLTGTGSSPLHF
-	-	TRBV7-8	TRBJ2-5	TGTGCCAGCAGCCTCCTCCAAGAGACCCAGTACTTC	CASSLLQETQYF
TRBD1	-	TRBV12-5	TRBJ1-1	TGTGCTAGTGGTTTCCTCGGACAGGGGGGCTTAGACACTGAAGCTTTCTTT	CASGFLGQGGLDTEAFF
TRBD1	-	TRBV5-4	TRBJ1-4	TGTGCCAGCAGCTTGAAGGGACAGGGGGCCCATAATGAAAAACTGTTTTTT	CASSLKGQGAHNEKLFF
-	-	TRBV19	TRBJ2-3	TGTGCCAGTAGTATAGTGGCCAGGGGAGTATCAGATACGCAGTATTTT	CASSIVARGVSDTQYF
-	-	TRBV6-6	TRBJ1-1	TGTGCCAGCATCTACCAAGGGGGAGGGGTGTATGCTGAAGCTTTCTTT	CASIYQGGGVYAEAFF
-	-	TRBV21-1	TRBJ1-3	TGTGCCAGCAGCAAAGACAGGGGGCCTGGAAACACCATATATTTT	CASSKDRGPGNTIYF
-	-	TRBV19	TRBJ1-4	TGTGCCAGTAGTATAGATCGTCGAGGTGGGGAAAAACTGTTTTTT	CASSIDRRGGEKLFF
-	-	TRBV4-1	TRBJ2-1	TGCGCCAGCAGCCCGTGGGGGGGCTCGCACAATGAGCAGTTCTTC	CASSPWGGSHNEQFF
TRBD1	-	TRBV2	TRBJ1-2	TGTGCCAGCACGGGACAGAACTATGGCTACACCTTC	CASTGQNYGYTF
TRBD2	-	TRBV2	TRBJ2-5	TGTGCCAGCAGTGAAACAGCGGGGGGGAGAGAGACCCAGTACTTC	CASSETAGGRETQYF
TRBD1	once	TRBV6-1	TRBJ1-5	TGTGCCAGCAGTGTTCCCGCGACAGGGGCCTATAGCAATCAGCCCCAGCATTTT	CASSVPATGAYSNQPQHF
-	-	TRBV15	TRBJ1-1	TGTGCCACCAGCAGAGATACAGGGTACGCTGAAGCTTTCTTT	CATSRDTGYAEAFF
TRBD2	-	TRBV7-3	TRBJ2-3	TGTGCCAGCAGCTCGGGACTAGCGGGGGGCCGCCAGTATTTT	CASSSGLAGGRQYF
TRBD1	-	TRBV27	TRBJ2-5	TGTGCCAGCAGTTCCGGACAGGGGAGAGAGACCCAGTACTTC	CASSSGQGRETQYF
TRBD2	once	TRBV7-9	TRBJ2-3	TGTGCCAGCAGCTTACGGGGGGGCGGCACAGATACGCAGTATTTT	CASSLRGGGTDTQYF
TRBD1	-	TRBV28	TRBJ1-4	TGTGCCAGCAACTCTGACAGGGGCAGCGGAAAACTGTTTTTT	CASNSDRGSGKLFF
TRBD1	once	TRBV4-1	TRBJ1-2	TGCGCCAGCAGCCAGGACACCGGGACAGGGGTTAGAGGCTACACCTTC	CASSQDTGTGVRGYTF
TRBD1	-	TRBV7-3	TRBJ2-3	TGTGCCAGCAGCTTAAGTCAGGGGGCAACGGGGAATACGCAGTATTTT	CASSLSQGATGNTQYF
-	few	TRBV6-6	TRBJ1-1	TGTGCCAGCAGTTACGAGGGGAACACTGAAGCTTTCTTT	CASSYEGNTEAFF
-	-	TRBV28	TRBJ1-5	TGTGCCAGCGGGGGGGCGGCGAATCAGCCCCAGCATTTT	CASGGAANQPQHF
TRBD1	-	TRBV5-1	TRBJ2-1	TGCGCCAGCAGCTCGGACAGGGCTGGGAATGAGCAGTTCTTC	CASSSDRAGNEQFF
TRBD2	-	TRBV4-2	TRBJ2-1	TGTGCCAGCAGCCAAGAATTACCGCCGGGACTAGGAATAGAGCAGTTCTTC	CASSQELPPGLGIEQFF
TRBD2	-	TRBV12-5	TRBJ2-3	TGTGCTAGTGGTTTGGACACTAGCGTCGGACTAAATACGCAGTATTTT	CASGLDTSVGLNTQYF
-	-	TRBV10-3	TRBJ2-7	TGTGCCATCAGTGAGTTCAGCTACGAGCAGTACTTC	CAISEFSYEQYF
-	-	TRBV27	TRBJ2-5	TGTGCCAGCGATCACTCCGGTGGATCGCGGGAGACCCAGTACTTC	CASDHSGGSRETQYF
TRBD2	-	TRBV3-1/TRBV3-2	TRBJ2-5	TGTGCCAGCAGCCCCGGGACTAGGGAGACCCAGTACTTC	CASSPGTRETQYF
TRBD1	-	TRBV9	TRBJ2-3	TGTGCCAGCAGCTCGACAGGGTTTATTTGGGATACGCAGTATTTT	CASSSTGFIWDTQYF
-	-	TRBV9	TRBJ1-3	TGTGCCAGCAGCGTAGTATTTGGAAACACCATATATTTT	CASSVVFGNTIYF
-	-	TRBV19	TRBJ2-1	TGTGCCAGTACCCCCCGGGGGTCGTACACCTACAATGAGCAGTTCTTC	CASTPRGSYTYNEQFF
TRBD1	once	TRBV6-2/TRBV6-3	TRBJ1-1	TGTGCCAGCAGTTTACAGGGGGCGGCCACTGAAGCTTTCTTT	CASSLQGAATEAFF
-	-	TRBV19	TRBJ2-3	TGTGCCAGTAGTGCTCATCGAGGCAGAGGTGAACCCACAGATACGCAGTATTTT	CASSAHRGRGEPTDTQYF
-	-	TRBV18	TRBJ2-6	TGTGCCAGCTCACCTCTCGTCCAGGGGTTCCCTGGGGCCAACGTCCTGACTTTC	CASSPLVQGFPGANVLTF
TRBD1	-	TRBV7-2	TRBJ1-3	TGTGCCAGCAGCCCGGGACAGGGGATAGGAAACACCATATATTTT	CASSPGQGIGNTIYF